This is a list of T cell receptor beta chains from one sample in a study of blood T cell repertoires in COVID-19. The data were produced by immunoSEQ multiplex PCR, yet TCRdb's version contains in-frame clones alone and is incomplete. The sample consists of about 120,000 clones, over 65% of them appearing once. The sequenced sample was peripheral blood. These receptors were obtained from a man in his thirties or forties with acute or convalescent COVID-19. CDR3s leave out the opening cysteine and the closing phenylalanine or tryptophan. Fields, in order: J gene, V gene, CDR3 length, CDR3 protein.

j_call: TRBJ1-1; v_call: TRBV30; cdr3_length: 11; cdr3_aa: AWSTTGQTEAF
j_call: TRBJ2-1; v_call: TRBV10-2; cdr3_length: 12; cdr3_aa: ASSDIAGSNEQF
j_call: TRBJ1-1; v_call: TRBV2; cdr3_length: 13; cdr3_aa: ASSRQGAPGTEAF
j_call: TRBJ1-2; v_call: TRBV7-2; cdr3_length: 12; cdr3_aa: ASSSSGGSYGYT
j_call: TRBJ2-7; v_call: TRBV6-2/TRBV6-3; cdr3_length: 13; cdr3_aa: ASSDSGTSGYEQY
j_call: TRBJ1-1; v_call: TRBV2; cdr3_length: 11; cdr3_aa: ASSTGGSTEAF
j_call: TRBJ2-1; v_call: TRBV6-5; cdr3_length: 13; cdr3_aa: ASSPGTGGWDEQF
j_call: TRBJ2-5; v_call: TRBV11-2; cdr3_length: 12; cdr3_aa: ASSPTAGKETQY
j_call: TRBJ2-1; v_call: TRBV15; cdr3_length: 14; cdr3_aa: ATSSTGTSGRRGQF
j_call: TRBJ2-1; v_call: TRBV20-1; cdr3_length: 12; cdr3_aa: SASSAGGSHEQF
j_call: TRBJ1-4; v_call: TRBV5-1; cdr3_length: 13; cdr3_aa: ASSLGDRRNEKLF
j_call: TRBJ2-5; v_call: TRBV10-3; cdr3_length: 11; cdr3_aa: AISETGGETQY
j_call: TRBJ1-5; v_call: TRBV28; cdr3_length: 15; cdr3_aa: ASLSPGQLFSNQPQH
j_call: TRBJ1-1; v_call: TRBV10-3; cdr3_length: 14; cdr3_aa: AISEPRGRGSSEAF
j_call: TRBJ1-2; v_call: TRBV11-2; cdr3_length: 13; cdr3_aa: ASSNFGQTPYGYT
j_call: TRBJ1-6; v_call: TRBV7-9; cdr3_length: 12; cdr3_aa: ASSLDVSNSPLH
j_call: TRBJ2-2; v_call: TRBV27; cdr3_length: 16; cdr3_aa: ASSPTLLAGVGTGELF
j_call: TRBJ2-3; v_call: TRBV4-1; cdr3_length: 15; cdr3_aa: ASGGASGSTSTDTQY
j_call: TRBJ2-1; v_call: TRBV29-1; cdr3_length: 12; cdr3_aa: SVELGPEYNEQF
j_call: TRBJ2-5; v_call: TRBV30; cdr3_length: 9; cdr3_aa: AWSIGDSQY
j_call: TRBJ1-1; v_call: TRBV12-3/TRBV12-4; cdr3_length: 11; cdr3_aa: ASSRTGKTEAF
j_call: TRBJ1-6; v_call: TRBV2; cdr3_length: 13; cdr3_aa: ASQETGSGNSPLH
j_call: TRBJ1-2; v_call: TRBV20-1; cdr3_length: 10; cdr3_aa: SASIGSYGYT
j_call: TRBJ2-1; v_call: TRBV29-1; cdr3_length: 11; cdr3_aa: STRTGGNNEQF
j_call: TRBJ1-6; v_call: TRBV3-1/TRBV3-2; cdr3_length: 13; cdr3_aa: ASSHGTGGIRPLH
j_call: TRBJ1-2; v_call: TRBV7-9; cdr3_length: 11; cdr3_aa: ASSARQGEGYT
j_call: TRBJ2-7; v_call: TRBV7-9; cdr3_length: 10; cdr3_aa: ASSSAGPEQY
j_call: TRBJ1-2; v_call: TRBV4-2; cdr3_length: 17; cdr3_aa: ASSQVGTGSPAKGSGYT
j_call: TRBJ2-5; v_call: TRBV19; cdr3_length: 11; cdr3_aa: ASSTLPREAQY
j_call: TRBJ1-4; v_call: TRBV4-2; cdr3_length: 10; cdr3_aa: ASSQLSEKLF
j_call: TRBJ1-1; v_call: TRBV21-1; cdr3_length: 8; cdr3_aa: ASRSLEAF
j_call: TRBJ1-5; v_call: TRBV6-1; cdr3_length: 12; cdr3_aa: ASSDPRVNQPQH
j_call: TRBJ1-2; v_call: TRBV5-6; cdr3_length: 11; cdr3_aa: ASSLRGYYGYT
j_call: TRBJ2-1; v_call: TRBV18; cdr3_length: 15; cdr3_aa: ASSLSRSSGRAAEQF
j_call: TRBJ2-7; v_call: TRBV7-9; cdr3_length: 14; cdr3_aa: ASSLVSGQASYEQY
j_call: TRBJ2-5; v_call: TRBV11-2; cdr3_length: 14; cdr3_aa: ASSLAGQGGGETQY
j_call: TRBJ2-7; v_call: TRBV19; cdr3_length: 12; cdr3_aa: ASSIGTEINEQY
j_call: TRBJ1-5; v_call: TRBV19; cdr3_length: 13; cdr3_aa: ASSIGGGGHQPQH
j_call: TRBJ2-2; v_call: TRBV29-1; cdr3_length: 14; cdr3_aa: SARWLGTSNTGELF
j_call: TRBJ1-2; v_call: TRBV2; cdr3_length: 10; cdr3_aa: ASQGSAYGYT
j_call: TRBJ1-5; v_call: TRBV3-1/TRBV3-2; cdr3_length: 11; cdr3_aa: ASSQGQGQPQH
j_call: TRBJ1-5; v_call: TRBV6-6; cdr3_length: 14; cdr3_aa: ASSPIVWRGNQPQH
j_call: TRBJ1-2; v_call: TRBV6-1; cdr3_length: 13; cdr3_aa: ASSEETGGADGYT
j_call: TRBJ2-5; v_call: TRBV4-3; cdr3_length: 14; cdr3_aa: ASSQAASGGAKTQY
j_call: TRBJ1-5; v_call: TRBV2; cdr3_length: 12; cdr3_aa: ASRSKTGSDPQH
j_call: TRBJ2-7; v_call: TRBV20-1; cdr3_length: 11; cdr3_aa: SASWTNSYEQY
j_call: TRBJ1-2; v_call: TRBV4-3; cdr3_length: 12; cdr3_aa: ASSQGREGYGYT
j_call: TRBJ1-1; v_call: TRBV3-1/TRBV3-2; cdr3_length: 13; cdr3_aa: ASSQFKTVNTEAF
j_call: TRBJ2-1; v_call: TRBV9; cdr3_length: 13; cdr3_aa: ASSEGGLAFYEQF
j_call: TRBJ1-1; v_call: TRBV4-3; cdr3_length: 11; cdr3_aa: ASSQGQGSEAF
j_call: TRBJ2-2; v_call: TRBV6-4; cdr3_length: 11; cdr3_aa: ASRGANTGELF